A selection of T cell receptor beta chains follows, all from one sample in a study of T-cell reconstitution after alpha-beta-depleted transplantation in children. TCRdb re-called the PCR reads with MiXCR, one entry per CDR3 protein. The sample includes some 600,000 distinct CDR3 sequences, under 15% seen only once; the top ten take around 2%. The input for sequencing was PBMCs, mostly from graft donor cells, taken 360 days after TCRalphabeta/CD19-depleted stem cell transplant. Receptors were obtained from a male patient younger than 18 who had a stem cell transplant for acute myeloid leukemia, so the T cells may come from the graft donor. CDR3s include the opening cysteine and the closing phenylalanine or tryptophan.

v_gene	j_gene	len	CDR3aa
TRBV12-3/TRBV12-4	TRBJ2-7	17	CASSLGQGAPSPYEQYF
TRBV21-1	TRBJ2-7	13	CASSNSVAHEQYF
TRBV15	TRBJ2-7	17	CATSPDRPTSGIYEQYF
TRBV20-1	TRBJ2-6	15	CSARDIGIGANVLTF
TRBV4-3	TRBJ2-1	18	CASSQLAVRLSIYNEQFF
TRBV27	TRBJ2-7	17	CASSSGGGISGSYEQYF
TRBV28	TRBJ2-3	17	CASSLRLAGASTDTQYF
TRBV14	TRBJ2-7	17	CASSQTGTGLGKYEQYF
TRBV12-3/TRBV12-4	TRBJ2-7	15	CASSLIGSSSYEQYF
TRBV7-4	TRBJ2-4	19	CASSAQEAGGPGAKNIQYF
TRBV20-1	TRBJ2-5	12	CSGELYQETQYF
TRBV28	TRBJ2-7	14	CASSSGLFSYEQYF
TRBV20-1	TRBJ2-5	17	CSARAVQKGPRGETQYF
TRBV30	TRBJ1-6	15	CAWSALRTRDSPLHF
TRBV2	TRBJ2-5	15	CASSGAVSGGKTQYF
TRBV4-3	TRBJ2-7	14	CASSQEIGSHEQYF
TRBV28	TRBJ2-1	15	CASSPSSRGADEQFF
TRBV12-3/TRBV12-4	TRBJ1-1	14	CASSFSRVNTEAFF
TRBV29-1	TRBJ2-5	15	CSVGKASGSQETQYF
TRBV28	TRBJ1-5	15	CASTLAAALHQPQHF
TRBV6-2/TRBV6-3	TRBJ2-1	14	CASSYSAGSREQFF
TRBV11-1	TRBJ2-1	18	CASYTSGTGLFYYNEQFF
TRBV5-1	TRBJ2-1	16	CASSLGTSGEGSEQFF
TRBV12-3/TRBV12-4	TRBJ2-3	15	CASSPRGLGTDTQYF
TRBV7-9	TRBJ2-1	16	CASSFRLAGALNEQFF
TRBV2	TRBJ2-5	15	CASTRISGSQETQYF
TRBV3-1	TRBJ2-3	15	CASSPPEGHTDTQYF
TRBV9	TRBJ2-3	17	CASSRDTLLAGGGTQYF
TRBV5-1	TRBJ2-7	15	CASSPWTGGANEQYF
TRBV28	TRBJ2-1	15	CASSLTGSAHNEQFF
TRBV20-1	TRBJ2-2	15	CSARLGQGAIGELFF
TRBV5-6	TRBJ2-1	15	CASSLFGGRGGEQFF
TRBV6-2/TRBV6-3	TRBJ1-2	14	CASSDPGQGNGYTF
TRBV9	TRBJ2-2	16	CASSVLAGVNTGELFF
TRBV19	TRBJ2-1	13	CASSIDSRDEQFF
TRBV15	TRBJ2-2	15	CATSRDPLTGGELFF
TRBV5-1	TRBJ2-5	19	CASSLAFGGYGASGETQYF
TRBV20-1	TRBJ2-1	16	CSARDGAGGIYNEHFF
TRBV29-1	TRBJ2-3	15	CSVERLAGGTDTQYF
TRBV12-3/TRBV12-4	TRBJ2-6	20	CASSFRGGSGRLWGANVLTF
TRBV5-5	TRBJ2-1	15	CASSSRDNSYNEQFF
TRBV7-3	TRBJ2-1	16	CASSKIAGTSYNEQFF
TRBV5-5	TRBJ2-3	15	CASSSQGVRTDTQYF
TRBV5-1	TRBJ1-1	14	CASKFTGTNTEAFF
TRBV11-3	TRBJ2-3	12	CASSFRSDTQYF
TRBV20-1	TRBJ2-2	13	CSARGLNTGELFF
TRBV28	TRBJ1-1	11	CATNYHTEAFF
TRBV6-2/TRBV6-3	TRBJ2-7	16	CASERPPGQGWGEQYF